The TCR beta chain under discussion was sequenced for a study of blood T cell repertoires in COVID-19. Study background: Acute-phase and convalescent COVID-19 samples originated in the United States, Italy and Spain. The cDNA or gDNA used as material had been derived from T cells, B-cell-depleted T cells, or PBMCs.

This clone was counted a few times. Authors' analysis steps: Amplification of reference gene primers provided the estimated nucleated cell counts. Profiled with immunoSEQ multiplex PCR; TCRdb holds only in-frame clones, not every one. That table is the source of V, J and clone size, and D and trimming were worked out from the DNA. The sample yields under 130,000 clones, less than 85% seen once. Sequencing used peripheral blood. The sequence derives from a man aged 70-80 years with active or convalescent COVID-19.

The CDR3 sequence is CATSRDQGGEKLFF. The CDR3 bases are TGTGCCACCAGCAGAGATCAGGGAGGAGAAAAACTGTTTTTT. V and J are TRBV15 and TRBJ1-4; D perhaps matches TRBD1 (5 bases). The V end lost 0 bases, the J end lost 8 bases, and 10 bases lay between the germline ends. Germline assignment: CDR1 LNHNV and CDR2 YYDKDF (reference sequence). CDR3 length equals 14 residues.